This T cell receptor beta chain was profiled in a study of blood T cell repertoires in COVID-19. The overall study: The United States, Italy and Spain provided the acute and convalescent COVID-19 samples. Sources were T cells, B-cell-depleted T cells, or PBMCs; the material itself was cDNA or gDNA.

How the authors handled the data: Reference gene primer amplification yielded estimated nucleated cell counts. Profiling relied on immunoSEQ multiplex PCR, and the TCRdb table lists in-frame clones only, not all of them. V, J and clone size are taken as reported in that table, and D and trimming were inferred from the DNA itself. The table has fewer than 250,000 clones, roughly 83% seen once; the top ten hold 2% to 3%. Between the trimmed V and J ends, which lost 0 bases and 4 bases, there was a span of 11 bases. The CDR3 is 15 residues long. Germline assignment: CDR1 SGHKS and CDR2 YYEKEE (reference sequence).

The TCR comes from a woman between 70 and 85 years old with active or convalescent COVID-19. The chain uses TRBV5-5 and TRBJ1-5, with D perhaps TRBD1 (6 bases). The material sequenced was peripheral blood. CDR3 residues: CASSLVGDTNQPQHF. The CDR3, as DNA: TGTGCCAGCAGCTTGGTGGGGGACACGAATCAGCCCCAGCATTTT. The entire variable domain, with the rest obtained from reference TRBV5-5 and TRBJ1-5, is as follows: DAGVTQSPTHLIKTRGQQVTLRCSPISGHKSVSWYQQVLGQGPQFIFQYYEKEERGRGNFPDRFSARQFPNYSSELNVNALLLGDSALYLCASSLVGDTNQPQHFGDGTRLSIL.